This is a list of T cell receptor beta chains from one sample in a study of T-cell reconstitution after alpha-beta-depleted transplantation in children. TCRdb re-derived calls from the PCR reads in MiXCR, one entry per CDR3 protein. The data hold about 200,000 distinct CDR3 sequences, with 6.6% observed a single time. The sample consisted of PBMCs, taken before TCRalphabeta/CD19-depleted stem cell transplant. These TCRs come from a boy aged 2-9 years with acute lymphoblastic leukemia, due to receive a stem cell transplant. Both conserved end residues are trimmed from each CDR3. D genes are given only for firm matches. The size field is filled for only some rows; it gives once, few, many or a size class.

D gene | J gene | V gene | clone size | CDR3 protein
TRBD2 | TRBJ2-1 | TRBV5-1 | many | ASSDSGGHNEQF
. | TRBJ2-7 | TRBV19 | . | ASSIRLASYEQY
. | TRBJ2-1 | TRBV9 | many | ASSTRTRDEQF
TRBD2 | TRBJ2-5 | TRBV28 | . | ASSSQAGGMGQETQY
. | TRBJ1-1 | TRBV19 | . | ASSGGLWNTEAF
. | TRBJ2-1 | TRBV6-5 | many | ASSYSLAPNEQF
TRBD2 | TRBJ2-3 | TRBV5-5 | . | ASSLVPSGRFGTDTQY
. | TRBJ2-7 | TRBV20-1 | many | SASPMRFRSSYEQY
TRBD1 | TRBJ2-6 | TRBV5-1 | few | ASRGQGLAGANVLT
. | TRBJ2-5 | TRBV20-1 | many | SAFVAETQY
. | TRBJ2-3 | TRBV12-3/TRBV12-4 | many | ASSSRDHGSTDTQY
TRBD1 | TRBJ2-1 | TRBV9 | many | ASSVARAGGSYNEQF
TRBD2 | TRBJ2-3 | TRBV28 | many | ASSPLWASGDTQY
. | TRBJ1-2 | TRBV28 | few | ASSRHRGGYT
. | TRBJ2-2 | TRBV7-6 | many | ASSLDSLGNTGELF
. | TRBJ1-5 | TRBV7-2 | . | ASSLGRYNQPQH
. | TRBJ2-2 | TRBV6-4 | many | ASRSFPNTGELF
. | TRBJ1-5 | TRBV19 | many | ASRHQSGGIQPQH
. | TRBJ2-7 | TRBV13 | . | ASSLGPGGNEQY
. | TRBJ1-1 | TRBV5-1 | many | ASSLVGSRNTEAF
. | TRBJ2-1 | TRBV24-1 | many | ATSDKTGKVGDEQF
TRBD2 | TRBJ2-3 | TRBV15 | . | ATSRLGLAESTDTQY
TRBD1 | TRBJ1-4 | TRBV5-1 | many | ASSLNRGEKLF
. | TRBJ1-4 | TRBV27 | many | ASSLAGHEREKLF
. | TRBJ2-7 | TRBV3-1 | many | ASAGTDSRGEQY
TRBD1 | TRBJ2-3 | TRBV20-1 | many | SAGTGASTDTQY
. | TRBJ1-5 | TRBV5-1 | few | ASSLGQDSNQPQH
. | TRBJ1-2 | TRBV21-1 | few | ASRFKNYGYT
TRBD2 | TRBJ2-4 | TRBV20-1 | many | SSGGGRENIQY
TRBD2 | TRBJ2-5 | TRBV14 | many | ASSLSGRTETQY
. | TRBJ2-1 | TRBV20-1 | many | SARVRIDTSYNEQF
. | TRBJ2-1 | TRBV29-1 | many | SAGGEGYEQF
TRBD2 | TRBJ2-3 | TRBV2 | many | VSSELAGRADTQY
. | TRBJ1-2 | TRBV25-1 | many | ASSEAPANYGYT
. | TRBJ2-5 | TRBV6-1 | many | ASSVRGRMRETQY
TRBD2 | TRBJ2-3 | TRBV5-1 | few | ASSPGLAGGTDTQY
. | TRBJ2-5 | TRBV28 | many | ASSASRGQY
. | TRBJ2-4 | TRBV11-2 | . | ASSLGGVRTVTAKNIQY
. | TRBJ2-2 | TRBV7-2 | many | ASSFQTVVTGELF
. | TRBJ1-3 | TRBV29-1 | many | SVEFRREENTIY
. | TRBJ2-7 | TRBV7-2 | few | ASSLPTESYEQY
TRBD2 | TRBJ2-3 | TRBV4-2 | few | ASSQSRSGGAQADTQY
TRBD1 | TRBJ2-7 | TRBV6-1 | . | ASRKTTGLLYEQY
. | TRBJ2-1 | TRBV20-1 | many | SARTDGGIYNEQF
. | TRBJ1-6 | TRBV28 | . | ASSGNRADNSPLH
. | TRBJ2-7 | TRBV14 | many | ASSPTGHEQY
. | TRBJ2-5 | TRBV6-2/TRBV6-3 | . | ASSNDIQETQY
. | TRBJ1-1 | TRBV10-2 | many | ASAWGTAMNTEAF
TRBD2 | TRBJ2-7 | TRBV24-1 | . | ATSDSGGSPYEQY
TRBD1 | TRBJ2-2 | TRBV4-3 | many | ASSLLTGGRTGELF
. | TRBJ1-6 | TRBV7-2 | . | ASSFQGKDSPLH
. | TRBJ1-4 | TRBV7-3 | . | ASSLRETALSATNEKLF
. | TRBJ2-5 | TRBV27 | many | ASRTRDGRAQY
. | TRBJ2-1 | TRBV11-2 | few | ASSSRVGLYNEQF
TRBD2 | TRBJ2-3 | TRBV25-1 | . | ASTSGGAPDTQY
. | TRBJ1-2 | TRBV27 | many | ASSLLGRGDYGYT
. | TRBJ2-1 | TRBV7-8 | many | ASSPGAGDEQF
TRBD2 | TRBJ2-1 | TRBV28 | . | ASSLTGGISYNEQF
. | TRBJ1-2 | TRBV18 | . | ASSQDKSYGYT